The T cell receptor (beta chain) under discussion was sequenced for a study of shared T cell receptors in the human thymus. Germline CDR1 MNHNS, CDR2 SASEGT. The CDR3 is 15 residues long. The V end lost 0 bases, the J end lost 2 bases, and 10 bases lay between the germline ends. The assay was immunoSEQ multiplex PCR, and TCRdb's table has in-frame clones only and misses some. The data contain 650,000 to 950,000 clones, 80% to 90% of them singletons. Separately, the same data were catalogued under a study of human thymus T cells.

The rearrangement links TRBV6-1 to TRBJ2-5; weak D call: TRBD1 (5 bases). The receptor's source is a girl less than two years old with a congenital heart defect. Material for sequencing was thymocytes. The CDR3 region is CASSEAGRAQETQYF. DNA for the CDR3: TGTGCCAGCAGTGAAGCCGGCAGGGCACAAGAGACCCAGTACTTC.